This passage covers 13 T cell receptor beta chains from one sample sequenced in a study of response to subunit inactivated influenza vaccine. TCRdb re-called the RT-PCR reads through MiXCR, storing one row per CDR3 protein. Among about 190,000 distinct CDR3 sequences listed, approximately 15% were seen once. The starting material was CD8+ T cells sorted from PBMCs, obtained around 5 days after vaccination. These receptors were taken from a man aged 50-60 years who received an inactivated influenza vaccine.

The chain uses TRBV4-2 and TRBJ2-1; D not certain. In germline, CDR1 is LGHNA, CDR2 YNFKEQ. The CDR3 contains 11 residues. The V end was cut by 4 bases, the J end by 12 bases, with 10 bases between. In DNA form, the CDR3 reads TGTGCCAGCAGCCCGGGTCGGGCGCAGTTCTTC. Protein: CASSPGRAQFF.

This clonotype occurred a few times. The CDR3 DNA reads as TGCGCCAGCAGCCAAGTCAACGGCTACTACGAGCAGTACTTC. This gives the protein CASSQVNGYYEQYF. The rearrangement links TRBV4-3 to TRBJ2-7, with D unclear. The V end lost 1 base, the J end lost 3 bases, and 10 bases lay between the germline ends. Per the germline V gene, CDR1 is LGHNA and CDR2 is YSLEER. CDR3 length equals 14 residues.

This chain links TRBV12-3 or TRBV12-4 with TRBJ2-1; 8 nucleotides agree with TRBD2. The CDR3 length is 13 residues. Trimming at V came to 9 bases and at J to 0 bases, leaving 1 base not matched to a gene. The CDR3 region has the DNA TGTGCCAGTGCGGGAGGCTCCTACAATGAGCAGTTCTTC. The encoded protein is CASAGGSYNEQFF.

This chain uses TRBV7-6 with TRBJ2-1; D gene uncertain. CDR1 and CDR2 (germline): SGHVS, FNYEAQ. V lost 5 bases, J lost 2 bases, and 13 bases lay in between. This CDR3 spans 15 amino acids. In nucleotides, the CDR3 is TGTGCCAGCAGCCTGGCCGGGTCCCCCTACAATGAGCAGTTCTTC. It translates to CASSLAGSPYNEQFF.

V and J are TRBV20-1 and TRBJ2-1; maybe TRBD2 (6 bases). The CDR3 runs 13 residues. Germline assignment: CDR1 DFQATT and CDR2 SNEGSKA (reference sequence). V was clipped by 6 bases and J by 3 bases, with 12 bases between them. The CDR3 is CSALLANYNEQFF. The CDR3 bases are TGCAGTGCGCTCCTAGCGAACTACAATGAGCAGTTCTTC.

This clonotype occurred a few times. The rearrangement uses TRBV12-3 or TRBV12-4 and TRBJ1-4; D is unresolved. Trimming removed 5 bases at V and 6 bases at J, with 16 bases between. There are 15 residues in the CDR3. CDR3 bases: TGTGCCAGCAGTCCACCCCTGGCGCGGTATGAAAAACTGTTTTTT. Its protein is CASSPPLARYEKLFF.

This clonotype was counted a few times. V is TRBV20-1 and J is TRBJ2-7; D may be TRBD1 or TRBD2 (5 bases each). The germline V and J ends were trimmed by 5 bases and 2 bases, with 13 bases remaining between them. The CDR3 runs to 13 residues. Germline V gene sequence: CDR1 DFQATT, CDR2 SNEGSKA (reference sequence). The CDR3 reads CSASGTAAYEQYF. The CDR3 bases are TGCAGTGCTTCCGGGACCGCCGCCTACGAGCAGTACTTC.

This clonotype was counted between two and nine times. The chain carries TRBV7-9 and TRBJ1-3; D ambiguous. Between the trimmed V and J ends, which lost 5 bases and 0 bases, there was a span of 14 bases. Germline values: CDR1 SEHNR, CDR2 FQNEAQ (reference sequence). This CDR3 has 16 residues. CDR3 in DNA: TGTGCCAGCAGCACCCCGGAGAGACTCTCTGGAAACACCATATATTTT. As protein: CASSTPERLSGNTIYF.

The table lists this clonotype with a few counts. CDR3 loop: CASSLSASGSYNEQFF. CDR3 bases: TGTGCCAGCAGTTTATCGGCTAGCGGGAGCTACAATGAGCAGTTCTTC. The chain carries TRBV27 and TRBJ2-1; 10 bases agree with TRBD2. CDR1 and CDR2 (germline): MNHEY, SMNVEV (reference sequence). The CDR3 totals 16 residues. J lost 3 bases, V lost 0 bases, and 2 bases had no gene match.

This clonotype has a count of ten or more. A junction end diverges from the germline sequence, so it may reflect a read error. The J gene is TRBJ2-3, the V gene TRBV4-1; D gene uncertain. The CDR3 is 14 residues long. Germline loops: CDR1 MGHRA, CDR2 YSYEKL. CDR3 protein: CASRQVGPADTQYF. CDR3 DNA sequence: TGCGCCAGCAGGCAAGTAGGGCCCGCAGATACGCAGTATTTT.

This clonotype was observed at least ten times. The rearrangement uses TRBV29-1 and TRBJ2-3, with a tentative D call TRBD2 (6 bases). Germline values: CDR1 SQVTM, CDR2 ANQGSEA. This CDR3 is 13 amino acids long. V lost 7 bases, J lost 5 bases, and 16 bases lay in between. The CDR3 region has the DNA TGCAGCGGGGAGGAGGGAGAAGGAGATACGCAGTATTTT. Amino acids: CSGEEGEGDTQYF.

This rearrangement joins TRBV7-9 to TRBJ2-5, with D unclear. Germline-derived CDR1 and CDR2 are SEHNR and FQNEAQ (reference sequence). This CDR3 has 16 residues. Trimming stripped 1 base from V and 2 bases from J, with 14 bases between. The CDR3 nucleotides are TGTGCCAGCAGCTTAGAAGAGTTCGGATATCAAGAGACCCAGTACTTC. This translates into CASSLEEFGYQETQYF.

Only a few counts were recorded for this clonotype. This CDR3 is CASTPGASYNEQFF. The CDR3 bases are TGTGCCAGCACTCCGGGAGCATCCTACAATGAGCAGTTCTTC. This chain joins TRBV28 and TRBJ2-1, with a possible D match to TRBD2 (6 bases). In germline, CDR1 is MDHEN, CDR2 SYDVKM. V lost 7 bases, J lost 1 base, and 11 bases lay in between. This CDR3 spans 14 amino acids.